These T cell receptor beta chains were read from a single sample in a study of read filtering for tumor transcriptome and immune sequencing. TCRdb re-called the reads through MiXCR, storing one row per CDR3 protein. The sample yields about 58,000 distinct CDR3 sequences, about 12% seen once. The sequencing sample was made of a population of CD138-negative cells sorted from bone marrow. The receptor set was obtained from a donor aged 40 or older with multiple myeloma. Both conserved end residues are part of each CDR3. A D gene is named only where the DNA matches it firmly. A clone size is listed for some rows: how often the clone was seen (once, few, many), or a class if it is expanded.

d_gene,v_gene,abundance,j_gene,CDR3aa,CDR3nt
.,TRBV6-1,many,TRBJ1-1,CASRFSADTEAFF,TGTGCCAGCAGATTCAGTGCTGACACTGAAGCTTTCTTT
TRBD1,TRBV20-1,many,TRBJ2-1,CSALVGQGALNEQFF,TGCAGTGCTCTGGTGGGACAGGGGGCTCTAAATGAGCAGTTCTTC
.,TRBV20-1,many,TRBJ2-3,CSASRTLGGTDTQYF,TGCAGTGCTAGCAGGACATTGGGCGGCACAGATACGCAGTATTTT
.,TRBV20-1,.,TRBJ1-5,CSARGQVDQPQHF,TGCAGTGCTAGAGGACAGGTGGATCAGCCCCAGCATTTT
.,TRBV19,many,TRBJ2-7,CASSIAGKGYEQYF,TGTGCCAGTAGTATAGCTGGCAAGGGGTACGAGCAGTACTTC
TRBD1,TRBV7-9,many,TRBJ1-1,CASSSKDRFDSPAFF,TGTGCCAGCAGCTCGAAGGACAGGTTTGATTCCCCCGCTTTCTTT
.,TRBV6-5,.,TRBJ1-4,CASSYTGSGSAEKLFF,TGTGCCAGCAGTTACACTGGATCGGGGTCAGCTGAAAAACTGTTTTTT
TRBD2,TRBV11-1,.,TRBJ2-3,CASSPGGRGARGTQYF,TGTGCCAGCAGCCCCGGTGGGCGGGGGGCAAGAGGTACGCAGTATTTT
.,TRBV5-1,many,TRBJ1-6,CASSLRLAGAMDSPLHF,TGCGCCAGCAGCTTGAGGTTGGCAGGGGCAATGGATTCACCCCTCCACTTT
.,TRBV19,many,TRBJ2-1,CASSNPGWRTYNEQFF,TGTGCCAGTAGTAACCCAGGGTGGAGAACCTACAATGAGCAGTTCTTC
TRBD2,TRBV4-1,many,TRBJ2-5,CASSQRTSGGQISETQYF,TGCGCCAGCAGCCAACGGACTAGCGGGGGGCAAATCTCAGAGACCCAGTACTTC
.,TRBV15,many,TRBJ1-1,CATSRDSGEAFF,TGTGCCACCAGCAGAGATTCTGGTGAAGCTTTCTTT
TRBD2,TRBV7-2,few,TRBJ2-3,CASRIDGGARDTQYF,TGTGCCAGCAGGATAGACGGGGGGGCTAGAGATACGCAGTATTTT
TRBD1,TRBV4-1,many,TRBJ2-7,CASSQRVAGRGQGSSYEQYF,TGCGCCAGCAGCCAAAGAGTGGCGGGGCGGGGACAGGGAAGCTCCTACGAGCAGTACTTC
.,TRBV30,.,TRBJ2-3,CAWSVQGLTDTQYF,TGTGCCTGGAGTGTACAGGGATTGACAGATACGCAGTATTTT
TRBD1,TRBV5-1,many,TRBJ1-1,CASSNRQGAGTEAFF,TGCGCCAGCAGCAACAGACAGGGGGCCGGGACTGAAGCTTTCTTT
.,TRBV15,many,TRBJ2-1,CATSREVSHNEQFF,TGTGCCACCAGCAGAGAGGTCAGTCACAATGAGCAGTTCTTC
.,TRBV30,many,TRBJ2-6,CAWSVGSGANVLTF,TGTGCCTGGAGTGTAGGGTCTGGGGCCAACGTCCTGACTTTC
.,TRBV12-3/TRBV12-4,many,TRBJ2-3,CASSRNTQYF,TGTGCCAGCAGCCGGAATACGCAGTATTTT